These 20 T cell receptor beta chains came from one sample sequenced in a study of blood T cell repertoires in COVID-19. Repertoires were generated with immunoSEQ multiplex PCR, while TCRdb's copy carries only in-frame clones and drops some. Of about 190,000 clones detected, 84% appear once; the ten largest clones hold over 13%. The source material was peripheral blood. The origin of the receptors is a man aged 30 to 45 with active or convalescent COVID-19.

The chain recombines TRBV25-1 with TRBJ2-3, with a possible D match to TRBD1 (6 bases). This CDR3 comprises 12 residues. V lost 3 bases to trimming and J lost 13 bases, with 14 bases between them. CDR1 and CDR2 from the germline V gene are MGHDK and SYGVNS. The DNA for the CDR3 is TGTGCCAGCAGTGATGCAGGGGTTGTTAAGTATTTT. Translated: CASSDAGVVKYF.

The chain has TRBV6-1 and TRBJ2-3; possible D gene TRBD1, 7 bases. V lost 3 bases and J 0 bases, leaving 10 bases between the germline ends. The germline gives CDR1 MNHNS, CDR2 SASEGT. The CDR3 contains 15 residues. The CDR3 sequence: CASSDRGASTDTQYF. CDR3 sequence (DNA): TGTGCCAGCAGTGACAGGGGGGCGAGCACAGATACGCAGTATTTT.

V usage is TRBV7-9 and J usage is TRBJ1-1; D is unclear. This CDR3 contains 15 residues. Germline lookup yields CDR1 SEHNR and CDR2 FQNEAQ (reference sequence). Trimming removed 2 bases from V and 6 bases from J, with 16 bases in between. The CDR3 protein is CASSLREEGKAEAFF. The CDR3 region has the DNA TGTGCCAGCAGCTTACGTGAGGAGGGAAAGGCTGAAGCTTTCTTT.

The chain links TRBV4-1 to TRBJ2-1; the D is unclear. V lost 5 bases and J lost 9, with 11 bases in between. Germline V gene data show CDR1 as MGHRA and CDR2 as YSYEKL. The CDR3 runs to 12 residues. CDR3 DNA: TGCGCCAGCAGCACTCGCACCGGTGAGCAGTTCTTC. It specifies CASSTRTGEQFF.

This clone was observed a few times. V and J are TRBV4-1 and TRBJ2-7; D is unresolved. The CDR3 totals 15 residues. Germline loops: CDR1 MGHRA, CDR2 YSYEKL. V was pared by 0 bases and J by 4 bases, with 13 bases between. CDR3 DNA sequence: TGCGCCAGCAGCCAAGATGTCGTCGCGAGTTACGAGCAGTACTTC. Translation: CASSQDVVASYEQYF.

This chain uses TRBV4-2 with TRBJ2-1, with 12 nucleotides matching TRBD2. CDR1 and CDR2 (germline): LGHNA, YNFKEQ. The CDR3 covers 16 residues. J was trimmed by 7 bases and V by 4 bases; bases with no gene match: 8. The CDR3 spells CASSPRLAGDINEQFF. The CDR3 DNA sequence: TGTGCCAGCAGCCCCCGACTAGCGGGGGATATAAATGAGCAGTTCTTC.

The gene calls are TRBV5-1 and TRBJ1-2, with 8 bases aligning to TRBD1. CDR3 length: 17 amino acids. Germline assignment: CDR1 SGHRS and CDR2 YFSETQ. The trim removed 2 bases at V and 5 bases at J, leaving 14 bases unmatched. CDR3 sequence: CASSFRGTGDGRYGYTF. In DNA, the CDR3 is TGCGCCAGCAGCTTCAGGGGGACAGGCGACGGACGGTATGGCTACACCTTC.

The J gene is TRBJ1-4, the V gene TRBV18, with 9 bases aligning to TRBD1. The V and J ends lost 3 bases and 5 bases, in that order; junction bases with no gene match: 7. Germline V gene lookup returns CDR1 KGHSH and CDR2 LQKENI. CDR3 length: 16 amino acids. The CDR3 DNA sequence: TGTGCCAGCTCACCCTGGACAGGGGAAGGGAATGAAAAACTGTTTTTT. Its protein product is CASSPWTGEGNEKLFF.

The rearrangement joins TRBV28 to TRBJ1-1, with D tentatively TRBD1 (5 bases). V was cut by 5 bases and J by 1 base, with 17 bases left in between. CDR3 size: 16 residues. Looked up from germline, CDR1 is MDHEN and CDR2 is SYDVKM. The CDR3 spells CASSTRQLRPNTEAFF. Here the CDR3 DNA reads TGTGCCAGCAGTACTCGACAGCTTCGTCCGAACACTGAAGCTTTCTTT.

The chain is built from TRBV5-8 and TRBJ2-1; 10 bases are shared with TRBD1. V gave up 4 bases and J gave up 11 bases; unmatched junction bases: 9. Germline CDR1 reads SGHTS; CDR2 reads YDEGEE. This CDR3 spans 14 amino acids. The CDR3: CASSRTGGPTKQFF. The CDR3 DNA reads as TGTGCCAGCAGCCGGACAGGGGGTCCTACAAAGCAGTTCTTC.

The V call is TRBV19, the J call TRBJ2-3, with D possibly matching TRBD1 (6 bases). The CDR3 sequence is 16 residues long. Between the trimmed V and J ends, which lost 1 base and 2 bases, there was a span of 13 bases. Germline-derived CDR1 and CDR2 are LNHDA and SQIVND (reference sequence). As DNA, the CDR3 is TGTGCCAGTAGTATAGGGCAGGGGCCTCTCACAGATACGCAGTATTTT. Its protein is CASSIGQGPLTDTQYF.

This clone was seen only a few times. The V gene is TRBV5-1, the J gene TRBJ2-5; TRBD2 matches 9 bases. In germline, CDR1 is SGHRS, CDR2 YFSETQ. The V gene end was trimmed by 3 bases and the J gene end by 5 bases; junction bases not matched to a gene: 8. The CDR3 has 15 residues. This CDR3 reads CASSWRLAEGETQYF. CDR3 bases: TGCGCCAGCAGCTGGCGACTAGCGGAGGGGGAGACCCAGTACTTC.

This rearrangement joins TRBV27 to TRBJ2-2, with a weak D call TRBD1 (6 bases). Between the trimmed V and J ends, which lost 2 bases and 6 bases, there was a span of 10 bases. The CDR3 totals 14 residues. CDR1 MNHEY and CDR2 SMNVEV come from the germline V gene (reference sequence). CDR3 residues: CASSLQGSPGELFF. The CDR3 DNA follows: TGTGCCAGCAGTTTACAGGGGAGTCCCGGGGAGCTGTTTTTT.

The chain carries TRBV27 and TRBJ2-1, with 7 bases that match TRBD2. The CDR3 consists of 16 residues. With 2 bases clipped from V and 4 bases from J, the junction kept 8 bases outside the gene matches. Germline assignment: CDR1 MNHEY and CDR2 SMNVEV (reference sequence). The CDR3 bases are TGTGCCAGCAGTTTAAATCCCCTAGCGGTTTACAATGAGCAGTTCTTC. This codes for CASSLNPLAVYNEQFF.

This rearrangement joins TRBV2 to TRBJ2-5; TRBD1 matches 8 bases. The CDR3 has 13 residues. The V and J ends lost 5 bases and 5 bases, in that order; junction bases with no gene match: 4. Germline loops: CDR1 SNHLY, CDR2 FYNNEI. This CDR3 is CASSPGGRETQYF. The CDR3 DNA reads as TGTGCCAGCAGTCCAGGGGGCCGGGAGACCCAGTACTTC.

The rearrangement joins TRBV2 to TRBJ2-3; D is perhaps TRBD2 (6 bases). The CDR3 extends over 13 amino acids. V lost 11 bases to trimming and J lost 2 bases, with 14 bases between them. Germline CDR1 reads SNHLY; CDR2 reads FYNNEI. This CDR3 is CAGVSGLTDTQYF. CDR3 bases: TGTGCCGGGGTTAGCGGACTCACAGATACGCAGTATTTT.

The rearrangement uses TRBV10-2 and TRBJ1-5; 10 bases line up with TRBD1. V was clipped by 6 bases and J by 5 bases; unmatched bases: 16. Germline V CDR1 and CDR2: WSHSY, SAAADI. This CDR3 is built from 18 residues. CDR3 nucleotides: TGCGCCAGCAGCCTCGTCCCGGGACAGGGGAAATCGGATCAGCCCCAGCATTTT. It yields the protein CASSLVPGQGKSDQPQHF.

The V gene is TRBV11-2, the J gene TRBJ1-3; tentative D call: TRBD1 (5 bases). CDR1 is SGHAT, CDR2 FQNNGV, per germline. V gave up 2 bases and J gave up 1 base, with 12 bases separating them. The CDR3 has 16 residues. CDR3 amino acids: CASSLTQGGSGNTIYF. CDR3 in DNA: TGTGCCAGCAGCTTAACCCAGGGAGGTTCTGGAAACACCATATATTTT. The full variable domain, rest sourced from reference TRBV11-2 and TRBJ1-3, is EAGVAQSPRYKIIEKRQSVAFWCNPISGHATLYWYQQILGQGPKLLIQFQNNGVVDDSQLPKDRFSAERLKGVDSTLKIQPAKLEDSAVYLCASSLTQGGSGNTIYFGEGSWLTVV.

The genes are TRBV27 and TRBJ2-1; possibly TRBD2 for D (5 bases). CDR3 length: 15 amino acids. Per germline, CDR1 MNHEY and CDR2 SMNVEV (reference sequence). V dropped 6 bases and J dropped 8 bases, with 20 bases sitting between them. The CDR3 sequence is CASRLREANSDEQFF. The DNA for the CDR3 is TGTGCCAGCAGACTTAGGGAAGCAAATAGCGATGAGCAGTTCTTC.

This rearrangement joins TRBV7-6 to TRBJ1-4; D gene ambiguous. V lost 4 bases to trimming and J lost 8 bases, with 17 bases between them. Germline assignment: CDR1 SGHVS and CDR2 FNYEAQ. The CDR3 spans 15 residues. The CDR3 here is CASSSSPSEGEKLFF. DNA for the CDR3: TGTGCCAGCAGCTCTAGTCCCTCTGAGGGCGAAAAACTGTTTTTT.